The present TCR beta chain was sequenced within a study of blood T cell repertoires in COVID-19. The wider study: T cells, B-cell-depleted T cells, or PBMCs provided the cDNA or gDNA that served as material.

As processed by the authors: The assay estimated nucleated cells by amplifying reference gene primers. Repertoires were generated with immunoSEQ multiplex PCR, while TCRdb's copy carries only in-frame clones and drops some. V, J and clone size reflect that table, while D and trimming were determined from the DNA. This sample yields approximately 490,000 clones, of which roughly 87% are seen a single time; about 0.7% belongs to the top ten. Germline V lookup: CDR1 LNHDA, CDR2 SQIVND (reference sequence). CDR3 length: 16 residues. With V trimmed by 4 bases and J by 4 bases, 11 bases remained unmatched. Participant ages covered about 18 to 89 years across 20 to 25 US areas. Self-reported history from a screening survey and questionnaire set each donor's cohort.

This receptor was obtained from a woman aged 18-29 years who had recovered from COVID-19. Sequenced: PBMCs or T cells enriched from blood (not recorded which). V is TRBV19 and J is TRBJ1-2; 8 bases are a match to TRBD1. Here the CDR3 reads CASSNTFGQGGYGYTF. CDR3 DNA sequence: TGTGCCAGTAGTAACACCTTCGGACAGGGAGGCTATGGCTACACCTTC.